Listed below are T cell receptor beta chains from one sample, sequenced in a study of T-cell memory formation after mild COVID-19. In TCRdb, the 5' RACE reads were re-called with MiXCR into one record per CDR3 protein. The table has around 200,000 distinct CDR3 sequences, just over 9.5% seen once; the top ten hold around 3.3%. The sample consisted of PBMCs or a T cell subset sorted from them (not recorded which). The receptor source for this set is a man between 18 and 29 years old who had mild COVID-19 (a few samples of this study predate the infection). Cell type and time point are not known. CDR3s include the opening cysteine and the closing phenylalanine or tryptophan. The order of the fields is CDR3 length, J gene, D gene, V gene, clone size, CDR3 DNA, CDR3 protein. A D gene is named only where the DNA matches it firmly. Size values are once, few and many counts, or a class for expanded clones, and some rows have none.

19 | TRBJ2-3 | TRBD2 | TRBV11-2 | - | TGTGCCAGCAGCTTAAGTTCCCTTGGGCTAGCGGGGGGGACAGATACGCAGTATTTT | CASSLSSLGLAGGTDTQYF
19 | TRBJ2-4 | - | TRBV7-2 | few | TGTGCCAGCAGGGAAACAGGGTTGATTGTCTCTCCGGAGAGAAACATTCAGTACTTC | CASRETGLIVSPERNIQYF
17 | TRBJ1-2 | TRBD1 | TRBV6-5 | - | TGTGCCAGCAAAGGGACCGGGACAGGGAGAGCTAACTATGGCTACACCTTC | CASKGTGTGRANYGYTF
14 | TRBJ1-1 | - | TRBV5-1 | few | TGCGCCAGCAGCCCGGTTGGGGGAATGCGGGAAGCTTTCTTT | CASSPVGGMREAFF
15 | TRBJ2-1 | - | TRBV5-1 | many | TGCGCCAGCAGCTTGGGACTGTACTCCTACAATGAGCAGTTCTTC | CASSLGLYSYNEQFF
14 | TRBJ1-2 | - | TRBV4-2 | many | TGTGCCAGCAGCCAAGAACAGAGTGATTATGGCTACACCTTC | CASSQEQSDYGYTF
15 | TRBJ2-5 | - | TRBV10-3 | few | TGTGCCATCAGTGCACCTTCCGGGGCCCAAGAGACCCAGTACTTC | CAISAPSGAQETQYF
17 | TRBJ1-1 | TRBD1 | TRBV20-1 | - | TGCAGTGCAGCAGAGTCCAGGGGGCGTCGGGTTTGGACTGAAGCTTTCTTT | CSAAESRGRRVWTEAFF
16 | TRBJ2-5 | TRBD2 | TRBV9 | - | TGTGCCAGCAGCATGGGAAGCGGGAGCAACCAAGAGACCCAGTACTTC | CASSMGSGSNQETQYF
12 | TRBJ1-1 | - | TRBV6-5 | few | TGTGCCAGCAGTAGGGGCGAGACTGAAGCTTTCTTT | CASSRGETEAFF
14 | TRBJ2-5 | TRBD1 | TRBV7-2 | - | TGTGCCAGCAGCCGGGACAGGGTCGAGGAGACCCAGTACTTC | CASSRDRVEETQYF
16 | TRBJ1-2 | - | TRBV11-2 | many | TGTGCCAGCAGCCCCTTGGTGAGCGGGCGCGGTTATGGCTACACCTTC | CASSPLVSGRGYGYTF
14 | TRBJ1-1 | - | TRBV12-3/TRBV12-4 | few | TGTGCCAGCACCCCAGGGCACGGGAACACTGAAGCTTTCTTT | CASTPGHGNTEAFF
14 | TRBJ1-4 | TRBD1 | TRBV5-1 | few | TGCGCCAGCAGCTCAGCGGGACAGAATGAAAAACTGTTTTTT | CASSSAGQNEKLFF
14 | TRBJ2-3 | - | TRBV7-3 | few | TGTGCCAGCAGCTCCTCAGGGGTTTCAGATACGCAGTATTTT | CASSSSGVSDTQYF
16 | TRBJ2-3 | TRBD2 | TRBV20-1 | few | TGCAGTGCTAGACTGGGGACTAGCGGATTCACAGATACGCAGTATTTT | CSARLGTSGFTDTQYF
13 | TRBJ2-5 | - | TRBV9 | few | TGTGCCAGCAGCGTAGCCCCTTTTGTAGCCCAGTACTTC | CASSVAPFVAQYF
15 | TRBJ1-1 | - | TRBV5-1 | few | TGCGCCAGCAGCTTGGCGCCAGGGATGAACATTGAAGCTTTCTTT | CASSLAPGMNIEAFF
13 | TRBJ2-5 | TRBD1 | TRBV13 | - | TGTGCCAGCAGCTTGACAGGGGAGGTGACCCAGTACTTC | CASSLTGEVTQYF
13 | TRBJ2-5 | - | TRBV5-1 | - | TGCGCCAGCACCAAAGGGGGTCGAGAGACCCAGTACTTC | CASTKGGRETQYF
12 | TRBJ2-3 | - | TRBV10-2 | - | TGCGCCAGCATGCAGGTAGGAGATACGCAGTATTTT | CASMQVGDTQYF
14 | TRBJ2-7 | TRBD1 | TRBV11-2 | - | TGTGCCAGCAGCCCTGGGACAGGTACTTTCGAGCAGTACTTC | CASSPGTGTFEQYF
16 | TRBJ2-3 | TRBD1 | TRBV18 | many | TGTGCCAGCTCACCCCCGGGACAGGGGGCGACAGATACGCAGTATTTT | CASSPPGQGATDTQYF
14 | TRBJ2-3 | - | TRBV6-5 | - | TGTGCCAGCAACAGGGGCAGCGGGGCAGATACGCAGTATTTT | CASNRGSGADTQYF
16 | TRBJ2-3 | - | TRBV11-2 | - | TGTGCCAGCAGCTTAAGGGCGCGAGGGAACACAGATACGCAGTATTTT | CASSLRARGNTDTQYF
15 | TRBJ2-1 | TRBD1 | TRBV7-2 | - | TGTGCCAGCAGCCCTGACAGGGCTCCCTACAATGAGCAGTTCTTC | CASSPDRAPYNEQFF
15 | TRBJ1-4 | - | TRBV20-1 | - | TGCAGTGCTAGAGATCAGTTAGGAACTAATGAAAAACTGTTTTTT | CSARDQLGTNEKLFF
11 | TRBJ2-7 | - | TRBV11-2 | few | TGTGCCAGCAGCCCGACGGTCGAGCAGTACTTC | CASSPTVEQYF
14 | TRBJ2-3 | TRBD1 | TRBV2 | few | TGTGCCAGCAGGACAGGGGCCACCACAGATACGCAGTATTTT | CASRTGATTDTQYF
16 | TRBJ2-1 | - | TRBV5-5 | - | TGTGCCAGCAGCTACCTTTTAGGGGGGGCTTACAATGAGCAGTTCTTC | CASSYLLGGAYNEQFF
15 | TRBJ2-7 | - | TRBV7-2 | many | TGTGCCAGCAGCTTAGCCTGGGGGCCCTCCTACGAGCAGTACTTC | CASSLAWGPSYEQYF
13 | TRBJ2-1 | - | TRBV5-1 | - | TGCGCCAGCAGCTGGAACCGGGAGACTGAGCAGTTCTTC | CASSWNRETEQFF
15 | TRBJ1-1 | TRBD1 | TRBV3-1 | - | TGTGCCAGCAGCCAACCGGGACAGGGGAGCCTCGGGGCTTTCTTT | CASSQPGQGSLGAFF
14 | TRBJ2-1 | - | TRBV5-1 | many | TGCGCCAGCAGCTTGGTTGGCGCGGGCGATGAGCAGTTCTTC | CASSLVGAGDEQFF
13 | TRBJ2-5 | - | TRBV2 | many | TGTGCCAGCAGTGCGGCTATCCAAGAGACCCAGTACTTC | CASSAAIQETQYF
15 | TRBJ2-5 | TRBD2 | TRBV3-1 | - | TGTGCCAGCAGCCAACAACTAGCGGGTGGAGGGACCCAGTACTTC | CASSQQLAGGGTQYF
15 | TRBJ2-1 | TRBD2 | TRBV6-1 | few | TGTGCCAGCAGCCGCAGGACTAGCGAGTGGAATGAGCAGTTCTTC | CASSRRTSEWNEQFF
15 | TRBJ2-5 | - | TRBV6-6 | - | TGTGCCAGCAGTTACAGGGCAGGGAGGAAAGAGACCCAGTACTTC | CASSYRAGRKETQYF
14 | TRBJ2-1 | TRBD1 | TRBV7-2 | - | TGTGCCAGCACCCGGGACAGCTCCTACAATGAGCAGTTCTTC | CASTRDSSYNEQFF
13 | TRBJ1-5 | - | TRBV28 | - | TGTGCCAGCAGTCGGACCCCCGGTGAGCCCCAGCATTTT | CASSRTPGEPQHF
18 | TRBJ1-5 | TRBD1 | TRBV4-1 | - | TGCGCCAGCAGCCAAGATTGGACAGGGAATGTCATTGTGAAGCCCCAGCATTTT | CASSQDWTGNVIVKPQHF
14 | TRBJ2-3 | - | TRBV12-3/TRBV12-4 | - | TGTGCCAGCAGTGTAGGGGCAATTAGAAACACCCAGTATTTT | CASSVGAIRNTQYF
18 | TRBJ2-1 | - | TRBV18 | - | TGTGCCAGCTCACCACTGGAAGGCGGGACCTCTTTGGGCAATGAGCAGTTCTTC | CASSPLEGGTSLGNEQFF
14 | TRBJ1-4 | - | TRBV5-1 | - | TGCGCCAGCAGCTTGGGCAGCCTGGGGGAAAAACTGTTTTTT | CASSLGSLGEKLFF
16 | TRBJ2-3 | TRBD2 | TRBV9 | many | TGTGCCAGCAGCGCCCGACTAGCGGGGGCGGTAGATACGCAGTATTTT | CASSARLAGAVDTQYF
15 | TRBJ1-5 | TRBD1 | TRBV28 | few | TGTGCCAGCAGCTCGACAGGGAGTAGCAATCAGCCCCAGCATTTT | CASSSTGSSNQPQHF
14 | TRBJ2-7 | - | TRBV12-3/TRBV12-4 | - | TGTGCCAGCAGCCGCGAGGCGACCTCTCGCGAGCAGTACTTC | CASSREATSREQYF
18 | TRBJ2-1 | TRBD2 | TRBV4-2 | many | TGTGCCAGCAGCAAGGGACTAGCGGGGGGGCTGACCTACAATGAGCAGTTCTTC | CASSKGLAGGLTYNEQFF
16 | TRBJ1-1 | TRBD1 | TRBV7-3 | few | TGTGCCAGCAGCTTATTCGGGACAGACTTGAACACTGAAGCTTTCTTT | CASSLFGTDLNTEAFF
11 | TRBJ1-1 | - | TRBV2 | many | TGTGCCACCCAGGGGAACACTGAAGCTTTCTTT | CATQGNTEAFF